This T cell receptor beta chain was observed in a study of regulatory T cells in long-lasting Graves disease. Germline CDR1 reads SNHLY; CDR2 reads FYNNEI. CDR3 length: 14 residues. With 8 bases clipped from V and 0 bases from J, the junction kept 1 base outside the gene matches. This clonotype was counted ten times or more. Its antigen remains unidentified. Time point described: newly diagnosed GD, antithyroid drugs for less than 3 months. PBMC-derived RNA was used for the TCR library. Relying on iRepertoire HTBI primers and Arm-PCR of CDR3 regions, the team built TCR beta libraries. TCRdb itself ran the multiplex PCR reads through MiXCR, one entry per CDR3 protein. The table records 360,000 or so distinct CDR3 sequences, about a sixth of them present only once. Study-wide points: Patients whose Graves' disease persisted exhibited lower TCR diversity than those newly diagnosed. Persistent disease was characterized by preferential usage of TRBV28, TRBJ1-2 and TRBJ2-5.

These records were also assigned to another study, of T cells in Graves' hyperthyroidism and ophthalmopathy. That report notes: An initial round of RT-PCR targeting the TCR CDR3 relied on the HTBI primer set.

The sequence derives from a man in his forties with Graves disease. The genes are TRBV2 and TRBJ2-2, with TRBD1 matching 9 bases. The starting material was peripheral blood mononuclear cells (PBMCs), obtained at new diagnosis, from a patient treated with antithyroid drugs. The CDR3 DNA is TGTGCCAGCCGGACAGGGGCGAACACCGGGGAGCTGTTTTTT. It yields the protein CASRTGANTGELFF.